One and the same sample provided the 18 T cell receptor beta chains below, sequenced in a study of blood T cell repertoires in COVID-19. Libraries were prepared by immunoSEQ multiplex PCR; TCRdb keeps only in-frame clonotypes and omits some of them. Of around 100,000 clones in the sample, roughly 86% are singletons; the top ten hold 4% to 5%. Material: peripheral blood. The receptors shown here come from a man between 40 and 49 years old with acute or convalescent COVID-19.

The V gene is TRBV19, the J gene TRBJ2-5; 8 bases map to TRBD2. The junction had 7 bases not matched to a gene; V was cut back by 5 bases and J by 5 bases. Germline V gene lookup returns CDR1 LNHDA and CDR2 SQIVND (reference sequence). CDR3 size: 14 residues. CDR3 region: CASSPTSGAETQYF. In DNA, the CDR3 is TGTGCCAGTAGTCCAACTAGCGGAGCGGAGACCCAGTACTTC.

In nucleotides, the CDR3 is TGTGCCAGCAGCCCCCAACTCTTCCTAAACACCATATATTTT. It encodes CASSPQLFLNTIYF. The chain is built from TRBV5-6 and TRBJ1-3, with D unclear. This CDR3 has 14 residues. Trimming left V 4 bases short and J 6 bases short, with 14 bases between. Germline CDR1 and CDR2: SGHDT and YYEEEE.

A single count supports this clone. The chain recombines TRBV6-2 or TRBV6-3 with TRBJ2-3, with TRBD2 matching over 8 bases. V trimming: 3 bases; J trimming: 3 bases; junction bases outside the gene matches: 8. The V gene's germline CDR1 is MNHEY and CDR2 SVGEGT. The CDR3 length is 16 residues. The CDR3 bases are TGTGCCAGCAGTTATTCAGCGGGGGCTAGTACAGATACGCAGTATTTT. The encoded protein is CASSYSAGASTDTQYF.

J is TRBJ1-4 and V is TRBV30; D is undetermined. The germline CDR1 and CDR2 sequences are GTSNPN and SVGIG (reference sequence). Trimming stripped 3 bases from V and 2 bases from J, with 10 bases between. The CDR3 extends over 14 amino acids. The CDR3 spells CAWSPGNTNEKLFF. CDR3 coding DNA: TGTGCCTGGAGCCCCGGGAATACTAATGAAAAACTGTTTTTT. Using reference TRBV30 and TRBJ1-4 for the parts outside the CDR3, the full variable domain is SQTIHQWPATLVQPVGSPLSLECTVEGTSNPNLYWYRQAAGRGLQLLFYSVGIGQISSEVPQNLSASRPQDRQFILSSKKLLLSDSGFYLCAWSPGNTNEKLFFGSGTQLSVL.

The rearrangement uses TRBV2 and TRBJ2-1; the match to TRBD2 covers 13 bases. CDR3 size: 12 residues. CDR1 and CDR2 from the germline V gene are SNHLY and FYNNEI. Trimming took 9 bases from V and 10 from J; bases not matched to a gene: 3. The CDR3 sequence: CARMGLAGEQFF. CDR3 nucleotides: TGTGCCAGAATGGGACTAGCGGGGGAGCAGTTCTTC.

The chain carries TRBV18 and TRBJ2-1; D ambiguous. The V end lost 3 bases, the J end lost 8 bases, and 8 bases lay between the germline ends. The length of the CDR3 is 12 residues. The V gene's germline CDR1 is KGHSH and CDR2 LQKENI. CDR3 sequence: CASSPPTDEQFF. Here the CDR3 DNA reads TGTGCCAGCTCACCTCCCACGGATGAGCAGTTCTTC.

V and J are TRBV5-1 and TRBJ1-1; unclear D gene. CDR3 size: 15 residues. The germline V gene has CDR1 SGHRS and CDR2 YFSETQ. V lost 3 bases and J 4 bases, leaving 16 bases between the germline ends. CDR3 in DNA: TGCGCCAGCAGCTCAAGAGCCCTTGGGAGCACTGAAGCTTTCTTT. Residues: CASSSRALGSTEAFF.

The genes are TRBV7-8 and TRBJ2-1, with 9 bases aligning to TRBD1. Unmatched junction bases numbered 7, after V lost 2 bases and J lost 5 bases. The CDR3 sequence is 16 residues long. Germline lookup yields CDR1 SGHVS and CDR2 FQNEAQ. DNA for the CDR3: TGTGCCAGCAGCTTAAGGGGGACAGGGATTCACAATGAGCAGTTCTTC. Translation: CASSLRGTGIHNEQFF.

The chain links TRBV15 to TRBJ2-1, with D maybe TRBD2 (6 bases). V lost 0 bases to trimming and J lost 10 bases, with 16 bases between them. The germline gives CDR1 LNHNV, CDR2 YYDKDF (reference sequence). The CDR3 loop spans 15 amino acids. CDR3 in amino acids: CATSREASAGTEQFF. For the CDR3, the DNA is TGTGCCACCAGCAGAGAAGCTTCTGCGGGAACCGAGCAGTTCTTC.

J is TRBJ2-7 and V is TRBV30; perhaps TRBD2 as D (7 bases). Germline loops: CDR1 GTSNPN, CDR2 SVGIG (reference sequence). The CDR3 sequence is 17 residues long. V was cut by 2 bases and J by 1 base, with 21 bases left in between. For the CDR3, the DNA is TGTGCCTGGAGTCGGGGGGCATATAGCGGCACATCCTACGAGCAGTACTTC. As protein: CAWSRGAYSGTSYEQYF. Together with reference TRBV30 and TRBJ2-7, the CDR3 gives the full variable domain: SQTIHQWPATLVQPVGSPLSLECTVEGTSNPNLYWYRQAAGRGLQLLFYSVGIGQISSEVPQNLSASRPQDRQFILSSKKLLLSDSGFYLCAWSRGAYSGTSYEQYFGPGTRLTVT.

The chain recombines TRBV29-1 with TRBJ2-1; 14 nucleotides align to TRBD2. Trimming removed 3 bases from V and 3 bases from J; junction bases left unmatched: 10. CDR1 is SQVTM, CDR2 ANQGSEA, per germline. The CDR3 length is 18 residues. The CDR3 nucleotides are TGCAGCGTTGAGGGACTAGCGGGAGTTCCTTTGCACTACAATGAGCAGTTCTTC. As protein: CSVEGLAGVPLHYNEQFF.

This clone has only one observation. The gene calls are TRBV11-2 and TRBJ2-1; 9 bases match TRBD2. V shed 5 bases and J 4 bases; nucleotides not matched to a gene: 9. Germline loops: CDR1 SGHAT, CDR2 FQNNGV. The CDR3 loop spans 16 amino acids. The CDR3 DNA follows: TGTGCCAGCAGCCTCGGGGCGGGAGGGGAATACAATGAGCAGTTCTTC. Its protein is CASSLGAGGEYNEQFF.

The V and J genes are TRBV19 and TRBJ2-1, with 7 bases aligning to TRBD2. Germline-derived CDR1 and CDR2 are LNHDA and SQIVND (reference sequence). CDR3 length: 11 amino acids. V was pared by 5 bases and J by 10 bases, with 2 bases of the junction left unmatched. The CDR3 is CASSGGVEQFF. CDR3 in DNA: TGTGCCAGTAGTGGGGGGGTAGAGCAGTTCTTC. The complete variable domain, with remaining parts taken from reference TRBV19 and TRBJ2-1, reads DGGITQSPKYLFRKEGQNVTLSCEQNLNHDAMYWYRQDPGQGLRLIYYSQIVNDFQKGDIAEGYSVSREKKESFPLTVTSAQKNPTAFYLCASSGGVEQFFGPGTRLTVL.

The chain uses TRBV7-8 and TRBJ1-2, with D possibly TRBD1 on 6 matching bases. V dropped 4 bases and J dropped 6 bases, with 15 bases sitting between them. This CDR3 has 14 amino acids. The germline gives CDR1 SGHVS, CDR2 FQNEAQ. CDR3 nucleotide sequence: TGTGCCAGCAGCTCCCCCCGGGGGGCACATGGCTACACCTTC. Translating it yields CASSSPRGAHGYTF. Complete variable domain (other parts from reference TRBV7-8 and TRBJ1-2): GAGVSQSPRYKVAKRGQDVALRCDPISGHVSLFWYQQALGQGPEFLTYFQNEAQLDKSGLPSDRFFAERPEGSVSTLKIQRTQQEDSAVYLCASSSPRGAHGYTFGSGTRLTVV.

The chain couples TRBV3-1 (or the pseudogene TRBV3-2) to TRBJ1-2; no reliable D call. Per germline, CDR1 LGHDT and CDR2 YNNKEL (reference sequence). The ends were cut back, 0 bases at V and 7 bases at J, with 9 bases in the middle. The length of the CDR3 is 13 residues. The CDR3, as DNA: TGTGCCAGCAGCCAAGAAGGGAGCAGTGGCTACACCTTC. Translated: CASSQEGSSGYTF.

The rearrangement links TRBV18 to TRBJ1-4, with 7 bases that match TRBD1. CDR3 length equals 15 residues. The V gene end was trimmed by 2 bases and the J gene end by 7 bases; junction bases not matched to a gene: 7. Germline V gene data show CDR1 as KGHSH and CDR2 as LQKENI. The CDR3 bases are TGTGCCAGCTCACCATCGAACAGGGGTGGTGAAAAACTGTTTTTT. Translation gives CASSPSNRGGEKLFF. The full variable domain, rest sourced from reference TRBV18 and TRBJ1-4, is NAGVMQNPRHLVRRRGQEARLRCSPMKGHSHVYWYRQLPEEGLKFMVYLQKENIIDESGMPKERFSAEFPKEGPSILRIQQVVRGDSAAYFCASSPSNRGGEKLFFGSGTQLSVL.

CDR3 bases: TGTGCCAGCAGCCGCGACAGGGAATATGGCTACACCTTC. This encodes CASSRDREYGYTF. This sequence joins TRBV7-8 and TRBJ1-2; 7 bases are a match to TRBD1. The V gene's germline CDR1 is SGHVS and CDR2 FQNEAQ. The V segment lost 5 bases and the J segment 5 bases; nucleotides outside the gene matches: 5. The CDR3 is 13 residues long.

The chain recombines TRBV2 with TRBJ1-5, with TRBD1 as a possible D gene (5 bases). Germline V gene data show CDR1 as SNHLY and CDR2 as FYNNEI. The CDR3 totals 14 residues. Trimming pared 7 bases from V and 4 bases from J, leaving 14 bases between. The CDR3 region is CASKGTGGNQPQHF. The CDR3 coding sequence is TGTGCCAGCAAAGGGACGGGGGGTAATCAGCCCCAGCATTTT.